One and the same sample provided the 26 T cell receptor beta chains below, sequenced in a study of cytomegalovirus exposure and HLA in healthy donors. This PCR relied on a set of 60 Vbeta primers and 13 Jbeta primers. Sequencing was performed with immunoSEQ multiplex PCR; in TCRdb, only in-frame clones are kept and a portion is missing. This sample has about 150,000 clones, with about 83% found just once. Sequenced material: PBMCs. These TCRs come from a woman aged 25-40 years in good health and CMV-seronegative.

V usage is TRBV5-4 and J usage is TRBJ1-2; D unresolved. The CDR3 has 15 residues. The germline V and J ends were trimmed by 4 bases and 2 bases, with 15 bases remaining between them. The germline gives CDR1 SGHNT, CDR2 YYREEE (reference sequence). DNA for the CDR3: TGTGCCAGCAGCCCAGGAGGGCGCAGAAACTATGGCTACACCTTC. It yields the protein CASSPGGRRNYGYTF.

The rearrangement joins TRBV15 to TRBJ1-2; D might be TRBD1 (5 bases). The germline V gene has CDR1 LNHNV and CDR2 YYDKDF (reference sequence). V lost 0 bases to trimming and J lost 4 bases, with 12 bases between them. CDR3 size: 15 residues. CDR3 sequence (DNA): TGTGCCACCAGCAGAGAAGGGTCAGGGTTCTATGGCTACACCTTC. Encoded protein: CATSREGSGFYGYTF.

This clone was picked up one time. J is TRBJ1-1 and V is TRBV5-8; D might be TRBD1 (6 bases). Germline V gene sequence: CDR1 SGHTS, CDR2 YDEGEE. The V end was cut by 5 bases, the J end by 3 bases, with 14 bases between. The CDR3 spans 14 residues. CDR3 residues: CASSGGQPYTEAFF. Written as DNA, the CDR3 is TGTGCCAGCAGTGGCGGACAGCCTTACACTGAAGCTTTCTTT.

This chain links TRBV19 with TRBJ2-5; TRBD2 is a possible D gene (5 bases). The CDR3 has 16 amino acids. Germline V gene data show CDR1 as LNHDA and CDR2 as SQIVND (reference sequence). V gave up 4 bases and J gave up 0 bases, with 15 bases separating them. The CDR3 region has the DNA TGTGCCAGTAGTAAATCCACCCGGGGTTACCAAGAGACCCAGTACTTC. Translated: CASSKSTRGYQETQYF.

J is TRBJ2-3 and V is TRBV7-2; 10 bases match TRBD2. The CDR3 is 15 residues long. The germline V gene has CDR1 SGHTA and CDR2 FQGNSA. With 3 bases clipped from V and 6 bases from J, the junction kept 6 bases outside the gene matches. The CDR3, as DNA: TGTGCCAGCAGCTTTCTAGCGGGGGCCGGGGATACGCAGTATTTT. Its translation: CASSFLAGAGDTQYF.

The chain couples TRBV19 to TRBJ2-2; D is possibly TRBD2 (6 bases). V was trimmed by 2 bases and J by 7 bases, leaving 11 bases between them. Per germline, CDR1 LNHDA and CDR2 SQIVND (reference sequence). This CDR3 has 14 amino acids. The CDR3 DNA reads as TGTGCCAGTAGTATACCGGGGGTCGGCGGGGAGCTGTTTTTT. It yields the protein CASSIPGVGGELFF.

The chain uses TRBV18 and TRBJ1-2; TRBD1 might be the D (6 bases). V dropped 3 bases and J dropped 5 bases, with 13 bases sitting between them. This CDR3 contains 14 residues. Germline V CDR1 and CDR2: KGHSH, LQKENI. CDR3: CASSPTGPLYGYTF. The CDR3, as DNA: TGTGCCAGCTCACCGACAGGACCACTTTATGGCTACACCTTC.

In its sample, this clone was seen once. The chain is built from TRBV5-6 and TRBJ2-3, with TRBD2 identical over 11 bases. The V and J ends lost 5 bases and 3 bases, in that order; junction bases with no gene match: 5. The CDR3 spans 15 residues. Germline CDR1 and CDR2: SGHDT and YYEEEE. The CDR3 nucleotides read TGTGCCAGCAGATCCGGACTAGCGGGTACAGATACGCAGTATTTT. Its protein is CASRSGLAGTDTQYF.

This clone appeared a single time. This rearrangement joins TRBV19 to TRBJ2-7; D may be TRBD1 (6 bases). The CDR3 has 15 amino acids. Germline CDR1 is LNHDA and CDR2 is SQIVND (reference sequence). Trimming removed 5 bases at V and 4 bases at J, with 18 bases between. The CDR3 region has the DNA TGTGCCAGTAGTCGGTCGCAGGGGTCAGTATACGAGCAGTACTTC. It translates to CASSRSQGSVYEQYF.

The CDR3 nucleotides are TGTGCCACCAGCAGAGATCGCCTCACCGGCAATGAGCAGTTCTTC. Its translation: CATSRDRLTGNEQFF. The chain uses TRBV15 and TRBJ2-1, with no clear D. Deletions cut 0 bases from V and 6 bases from J, with 12 bases between. CDR1 LNHNV and CDR2 YYDKDF come from the germline V gene (reference sequence). The CDR3 consists of 15 residues.

This chain connects TRBV5-4 to TRBJ2-2, with D possibly being TRBD1 (6 bases). CDR1 and CDR2 (germline): SGHNT, YYREEE (reference sequence). The CDR3 totals 13 residues. V lost 3 bases and J 7 bases, leaving 10 bases between the germline ends. The CDR3 loop is CASSSPDSGELFF. DNA for the CDR3: TGTGCCAGCAGCTCCCCGGACAGCGGGGAGCTGTTTTTT.

This clone was seen a single time. The rearrangement uses TRBV2 and TRBJ2-7; D gene ambiguous. CDR1 is SNHLY and CDR2 is FYNNEI in the germline V gene. Trimming cost V 2 bases and J 2 bases, with 7 bases left between them. The CDR3 extends over 13 amino acids. The CDR3 spells CASSETPTYEQYF. The DNA for the CDR3 is TGTGCCAGCAGTGAAACACCGACCTACGAGCAGTACTTC.

The V and J genes are TRBV10-3 and TRBJ2-1; TRBD2 is a possible D gene (6 bases). The CDR3 is 16 amino acids. V gave up 1 base and J gave up 2 bases, with 12 bases separating them. Germline assignment: CDR1 ENHRY and CDR2 SYGVKD. The chain's CDR3 is CAISEYSGPTYNEQFF. The DNA for the CDR3 is TGTGCCATCAGTGAGTACAGCGGGCCCACCTACAATGAGCAGTTCTTC.

This chain joins TRBV7-6 and TRBJ2-2; TRBD2 might be the D (6 bases). The germline V gene encodes CDR1 SGHVS and CDR2 FNYEAQ. This CDR3 region has 16 residues. V shed 5 bases and J shed 5 bases, with 18 bases lying between them. For the CDR3, the DNA is TGTGCCAGCAGCCCAGCGACTAGTTGGCGGACCGGGGAGCTGTTTTTT. Translation: CASSPATSWRTGELFF.

This clone appeared a single time. V usage is TRBV5-1 and J usage is TRBJ2-1; no definite D call. The V gene's germline CDR1 is SGHRS and CDR2 YFSETQ. Trimming removed 3 bases at V and 6 bases at J, with 10 bases between. The CDR3 spans 13 residues. The CDR3 region is CASSSRIVNEQFF. In DNA, the CDR3 is TGCGCCAGCAGCTCCCGTATCGTCAATGAGCAGTTCTTC.

The chain employs TRBV30 and TRBJ1-2; the D is unclear. The CDR3 length is 14 residues. V lost 0 bases and J 2 bases, leaving 10 bases between the germline ends. Germline CDR1 and CDR2: GTSNPN and SVGIG (reference sequence). CDR3 region: CAWSVSYSNYGYTF. DNA of the CDR3: TGTGCCTGGAGTGTATCGTACTCCAACTATGGCTACACCTTC.

The V call is TRBV7-9, the J call TRBJ1-6; 7 positions agree with TRBD1. CDR3 length: 15 amino acids. Germline trimming cut 7 bases from V and 7 bases from J; bases unmatched to any gene: 10. Per germline, CDR1 SEHNR and CDR2 FQNEAQ (reference sequence). The CDR3 protein is CASTAPTGRNSPLHF. The CDR3 DNA follows: TGTGCCAGCACCGCTCCGACAGGGAGGAATTCACCCCTCCACTTT.

The chain joins TRBV19 to TRBJ2-1; D uncertain. The CDR3 is 14 amino acids. Trimming left V 3 bases short and J 3 bases short, with 9 bases between. Germline-derived CDR1 and CDR2 are LNHDA and SQIVND (reference sequence). The CDR3 DNA reads as TGTGCCAGTAGTATTGTGGCGGACTACAATGAGCAGTTCTTC. It is translated as CASSIVADYNEQFF.

The chain is built from TRBV30 and TRBJ1-2; 9 bases line up with TRBD1. The CDR3 has 13 amino acids. CDR1 and CDR2 from the germline V gene are GTSNPN and SVGIG (reference sequence). The trim removed 0 bases at V and 8 bases at J, leaving 4 bases unmatched. The CDR3, as DNA: TGTGCCTGGAGTGTGGGGACAGGGAACGGCTACACCTTC. Translating gives CAWSVGTGNGYTF.

This sequence joins TRBV11-2 and TRBJ2-5; TRBD2 might be the D (6 bases). Germline CDR1 is SGHAT and CDR2 is FQNNGV. V lost 7 bases and J lost 5, with 8 bases in between. The CDR3 consists of 11 residues. The chain's CDR3 is CASTAGETQYF. CDR3 nucleotide sequence: TGTGCCAGCACCGCGGGGGAGACCCAGTACTTC.

The J gene is TRBJ1-1, the V gene TRBV28, with TRBD1 matching over 8 bases. There are 16 residues in the CDR3. J gave up 0 bases and V 6 bases, and 9 bases lay outside the gene matches. From germline, CDR1 is MDHEN and CDR2 SYDVKM. The CDR3 reads CASRVYTGGMNTEAFF. CDR3 coding DNA: TGTGCCAGCAGAGTTTATACAGGGGGAATGAACACTGAAGCTTTCTTT.

The rearrangement joins TRBV29-1 to TRBJ2-3, with D tentatively TRBD2 (7 bases). This CDR3 has 13 residues. The germline V and J ends were trimmed by 2 bases and 5 bases, with 11 bases remaining between them. Germline CDR1 reads SQVTM; CDR2 reads ANQGSEA. This CDR3 reads CSVEWGGRDTQYF. The DNA for the CDR3 is TGCAGCGTTGAATGGGGGGGCCGAGATACGCAGTATTTT.

This chain joins TRBV27 and TRBJ2-7; perhaps TRBD1 as D (5 bases). V was cut by 4 bases and J by 0 bases, with 13 bases left in between. Germline CDR1 MNHEY, CDR2 SMNVEV (reference sequence). The CDR3 is made up of 15 amino acids. The chain's CDR3 is CASSWGSGPSYEQYF. CDR3 nucleotides: TGTGCCAGCAGTTGGGGCAGTGGGCCCTCCTACGAGCAGTACTTC.

This clone was seen a handful of times. This chain uses TRBV4-1 with TRBJ2-3; 7 bases agree with TRBD2. V shed 4 bases, J shed 1 base, and the junction held 2 bases outside the gene matches. In germline, CDR1 is MGHRA, CDR2 YSYEKL. The CDR3 covers 14 residues. The CDR3 DNA reads TGCGCCAGCAGCCTCCTAGCGGGCACAGATACGCAGTATTTT. Translated: CASSLLAGTDTQYF.

This clone has a single count. The rearrangement links TRBV5-1 to TRBJ1-1, with D tentatively TRBD1 (6 bases). The V gene's germline CDR1 is SGHRS and CDR2 YFSETQ. The length of the CDR3 is 16 residues. Trimming removed 4 bases from V and 1 base from J, with 17 bases in between. The CDR3 loop reads CASSPPQGSTNTEAFF. CDR3 nucleotides: TGCGCCAGCAGCCCACCCCAGGGGAGTACGAACACTGAAGCTTTCTTT.

The V gene is TRBV7-2, the J gene TRBJ2-7; 7 bases match TRBD1. V lost 2 bases to trimming and J lost 1 base; unmatched junction nucleotides: 2. The CDR3 sequence is 14 residues long. Germline V gene sequence: CDR1 SGHTA, CDR2 FQGNSA. CDR3 sequence reads: CASSLRDSSYEQYF. For the CDR3, the DNA is TGTGCCAGCAGCTTAAGGGACAGTTCCTACGAGCAGTACTTC.